The next 28 T cell receptor beta chains were all read from a single sample in a study of blood T cell repertoires in COVID-19. TCRdb's table, derived via immunoSEQ multiplex PCR, lists solely in-frame clones and lacks some. The sample contains a few hundred thousand clones, 80% to 90% of which appear only once. The sequenced sample consisted of PBMCs or T cells enriched from blood (not recorded which). The receptor set was obtained from a woman aged 55-70 years who had recovered from COVID-19.

This chain connects TRBV30 to TRBJ1-3; a possible D gene is TRBD1 (6 bases). The CDR3 contains 14 residues. Germline values: CDR1 GTSNPN, CDR2 SVGIG (reference sequence). Trimming shortened V by 2 bases and J by 6 bases, and 14 bases separated the two germline ends. The CDR3 DNA reads TGTGCCTGGAGTTTGGTCGGGGGGGCAAACACCATATATTTT. This codes for CAWSLVGGANTIYF.

V gene TRBV28 combines with J gene TRBJ1-5, with D perhaps TRBD1 (5 bases). Trimming stripped 3 bases from V and 6 bases from J, with 12 bases between. This CDR3 contains 14 residues. Germline CDR1 MDHEN, CDR2 SYDVKM. For the CDR3, the DNA is TGTGCCAGCAGTTTTTGGGGGGAGGGTCAGCCCCAGCATTTT. Its translation: CASSFWGEGQPQHF.

This clone came up a few times. The gene calls are TRBV29-1 and TRBJ2-7; D may be TRBD2 (5 bases). The CDR3 sequence is 13 residues long. CDR1 and CDR2 from the germline V gene are SQVTM and ANQGSEA. The V end lost 5 bases, the J end lost 0 bases, and 11 bases lay between the germline ends. The CDR3 region is CSVTWRSSYEQYF. CDR3 nucleotides: TGCAGCGTTACGTGGAGGAGCTCCTACGAGCAGTACTTC.

This chain uses TRBV30 with TRBJ1-5; 8 bases fit TRBD1. The CDR3 is 12 amino acids. Germline values: CDR1 GTSNPN, CDR2 SVGIG (reference sequence). Germline trimming cut 5 bases from V and 5 bases from J; bases unmatched to any gene: 2. CDR3 in amino acids: CAWGQGHQPQHF. CDR3 sequence (DNA): TGTGCCTGGGGACAGGGACATCAGCCCCAGCATTTT.

This chain joins TRBV21-1 and TRBJ1-6; the D segment call TRBD1 is taken from the table without a DNA check. TRBV21-1 is flagged as a pseudogene. The CDR3 sequence is 14 residues long. The CDR3 is CASSKRDRASPLHF. In nucleotides, the CDR3 is TGTGCCAGCAGCAAAAGGGACAGAGCCTCACCCCTCCACTTT.

About this clone itself: The identical CDR3 is also encoded by other nucleotide sequences in the sample. The chain carries TRBV2 and TRBJ1-2; no reliable D call. The germline V and J ends were trimmed by 3 bases and 7 bases, with 6 bases remaining between them. Germline-derived CDR1 and CDR2 are SNHLY and FYNNEI. This CDR3 region has 11 residues. Written as DNA, the CDR3 is TGTGCCAGCAGTGAGGGAGGTGGCTACACCTTC. The encoded protein is CASSEGGGYTF.

This clone was seen a single time. The chain joins TRBV12-3 or TRBV12-4 to TRBJ2-2; maybe TRBD2 (7 bases). The CDR3 is 13 amino acids. Trimming took 4 bases from V and 7 from J, leaving 10 bases between them. The chain's CDR3 is CASSWGGGGELFF. The CDR3, as DNA: TGTGCCAGCAGTTGGGGGGGCGGCGGGGAGCTGTTTTTT.

This chain uses TRBV7-9 with TRBJ1-1, with D hard to call. CDR1 SEHNR and CDR2 FQNEAQ come from the germline V gene (reference sequence). The V and J ends lost 3 bases and 5 bases respectively, with 13 bases between them. The CDR3 spans 14 residues. In DNA, the CDR3 is TGTGCCAGCAGCTTGTTAGCGATAGGGACTGAAGCTTTCTTT. As protein: CASSLLAIGTEAFF.

The gene calls are TRBV5-1 and TRBJ2-3; 13 bases are a match to TRBD2. Germline V gives CDR1 SGHRS, CDR2 YFSETQ. This CDR3 spans 19 amino acids. With V trimmed by 4 bases and J by 0 bases, 11 bases remained unmatched. CDR3 in amino acids: CASSLTGLAGEISTDTQYF. The DNA of the CDR3 is TGCGCCAGCAGCCTAACAGGACTAGCGGGGGAGATTAGCACAGATACGCAGTATTTT.

The chain joins TRBV6-5 to TRBJ2-1; D gene uncertain. The length of the CDR3 is 14 residues. The germline CDR1 and CDR2 sequences are MNHEY and SVGAGI. V lost 8 bases to trimming and J lost 5 bases, with 16 bases between them. The CDR3 sequence: CASSVSWADNEQFF. CDR3 coding DNA: TGTGCCAGCTCGGTGAGCTGGGCTGACAATGAGCAGTTCTTC.

The J gene is TRBJ2-3, the V gene TRBV5-1; possible D gene TRBD1, 6 bases. This CDR3 contains 16 residues. The ends were cut back, 0 bases at V and 4 bases at J, with 15 bases in the middle. The germline V gene has CDR1 SGHRS and CDR2 YFSETQ. CDR3: CASSLAPGDGSDTQYF. CDR3 in DNA: TGCGCCAGCAGCTTGGCCCCAGGGGATGGTTCAGATACGCAGTATTTT.

The table lists this clone with a count of one. The rearrangement uses TRBV5-1 and TRBJ2-6; perhaps TRBD2 as D (6 bases). CDR1 is SGHRS, CDR2 YFSETQ, per germline. The CDR3 loop spans 16 amino acids. The V gene lost 1 base and the J gene lost 2 bases, with 10 bases spanning the gap. CDR3 in DNA: TGCGCCAGCAGCTTGTATGGGGGGACTGGGGCCAACGTCCTGACTTTC. This gives the protein CASSLYGGTGANVLTF.

With respect to this clone: Other DNA sequences in the sample encode the same CDR3. The chain uses TRBV4-1 and TRBJ1-2; a weak D match, TRBD1 (5 bases). Germline V lookup: CDR1 MGHRA, CDR2 YSYEKL. Trimming took off 0 bases at V and 2 bases at J, with 10 bases between the two ends. The CDR3 spans 15 residues. This CDR3 is CASSQERGGNYGYTF. The CDR3 DNA is TGCGCCAGCAGCCAAGAAAGGGGAGGGAACTATGGCTACACCTTC.

The rearrangement links TRBV9 to TRBJ1-2, with D perhaps TRBD1 (5 bases). Germline V gene lookup returns CDR1 SGDLS and CDR2 YYNGEE. V dropped 0 bases and J dropped 4 bases, with 16 bases sitting between them. This CDR3 has 16 residues. The CDR3 sequence is CASSVEGAATPYGYTF. The CDR3 DNA sequence: TGTGCCAGCAGCGTAGAAGGGGCAGCTACCCCCTATGGCTACACCTTC.

The chain recombines TRBV7-2 with TRBJ2-6; D possibly corresponds to TRBD1 (5 bases). The CDR3 is 16 amino acids. Trimming left V 5 bases short and J 0 bases short, with 11 bases between. CDR1 and CDR2 from the germline V gene are SGHTA and FQGNSA. For the CDR3, the DNA is TGTGCCAGCAGCCACACAGGCCCCTCTGGGGCCAACGTCCTGACTTTC. Its protein is CASSHTGPSGANVLTF.

This chain links TRBV18 with TRBJ2-7, with TRBD2 matching over 15 bases. The V gene's germline CDR1 is KGHSH and CDR2 LQKENI. Trimming took 3 bases from V and 3 from J; bases not matched to a gene: 6. There are 17 residues in the CDR3. The CDR3: CASSPGTSGGTYYEQYF. CDR3 in DNA: TGTGCCAGCTCACCCGGGACTAGCGGGGGGACGTACTACGAGCAGTACTTC.

This chain connects TRBV6-1 to TRBJ1-2; a weak D match, TRBD1 (5 bases). The germline gives CDR1 MNHNS, CDR2 SASEGT. CDR3 length: 12 amino acids. V lost 3 bases, J lost 7 bases, and 9 bases lay in between. The CDR3 DNA follows: TGTGCCAGCAGTGAGGGGGGACGTGGCTACACCTTC. This translates into CASSEGGRGYTF.

As regards this clone: At the DNA level, this CDR3 is encoded by other sequences in the same sample as well. This chain connects TRBV2 to TRBJ1-1; TRBD1 agrees at 7 bases. The J segment lost 1 base and the V segment lost 6 bases, leaving 2 bases of the junction unmatched. The length of the CDR3 is 13 residues. The V gene's germline CDR1 is SNHLY and CDR2 FYNNEI. The CDR3, as DNA: TGTGCCAGCAGGGGACAGACGAACACTGAAGCTTTCTTT. Protein: CASRGQTNTEAFF. The full variable domain, with the rest looked up from reference TRBV2 and TRBJ1-1, is EPEVTQTPSHQVTQMGQEVILRCVPISNHLYFYWYRQILGQKVEFLVSFYNNEISEKSEIFDDQFSVERPDGSNFTLKIRSTKLEDSAMYFCASRGQTNTEAFFGQGTRLTVV.

The V gene is TRBV6-1, the J gene TRBJ1-5; possible D gene TRBD1, 6 bases. Trimming took 0 bases from V and 6 from J, leaving 12 bases between them. Germline V gene lookup returns CDR1 MNHNS and CDR2 SASEGT. CDR3 length: 15 residues. CDR3 region: CASSEAGGGGQPQHF. For the CDR3, the DNA is TGTGCCAGCAGTGAAGCAGGGGGGGGAGGTCAGCCCCAGCATTTT.

V gene TRBV10-3 combines with J gene TRBJ1-1; TRBD1 matches 8 bases. The V and J ends lost 3 bases and 1 base, in that order; junction bases with no gene match: 7. Germline V gene lookup returns CDR1 ENHRY and CDR2 SYGVKD. The CDR3 has 16 amino acids. In DNA form, the CDR3 reads TGTGCCATCAGTGACGCGACCAGGGGGCCGAACACTGAAGCTTTCTTT. Translating gives CAISDATRGPNTEAFF.

The chain links TRBV24-1 to TRBJ2-3, with 11 nucleotides matching TRBD2. V lost 5 bases to trimming and J lost 2 bases; unmatched junction nucleotides: 5. The CDR3 has 16 amino acids. Germline V gene sequence: CDR1 KGHDR, CDR2 SFDVKD. The CDR3 DNA reads as TGTGCCACCAGTGGAGTAGCGGGAGGGACCACAGATACGCAGTATTTT. Residues: CATSGVAGGTTDTQYF.

The chain is built from TRBV25-1 and TRBJ1-1; D perhaps matches TRBD1 (6 bases). The CDR3 loop spans 14 amino acids. Trimming removed 9 bases from V and 3 bases from J, with 17 bases in between. Germline CDR1 MGHDK, CDR2 SYGVNS. As DNA, the CDR3 is TGTGCCAGTACCCTGGGCAGGGGAGACACTGAAGCTTTCTTT. Amino acid sequence: CASTLGRGDTEAFF.

This chain joins TRBV27 and TRBJ2-1; D is perhaps TRBD1 (5 bases). Trimming pared 6 bases from V and 6 bases from J, leaving 15 bases between. There are 14 residues in the CDR3. CDR1 is MNHEY, CDR2 SMNVEV, per germline (reference sequence). CDR3 sequence: CASSLRETSNEQFF. In DNA, the CDR3 is TGTGCCAGCAGCCTCAGGGAAACGAGCAATGAGCAGTTCTTC.

The rearrangement joins TRBV5-1 to TRBJ2-7; 10 positions match TRBD1. This CDR3 is built from 15 residues. V lost 4 bases and J lost 5; bases outside the gene matches: 9. Germline V gene data show CDR1 as SGHRS and CDR2 as YFSETQ. The CDR3 DNA follows: TGCGCCAGCAGCACCCGGACAGGGGGTTTCGACGAGCAGTACTTC. This sequence encodes CASSTRTGGFDEQYF.

In regard to this clone: This CDR3 is also generated by other DNA sequences in the sample. This chain links TRBV19 with TRBJ1-1, with D perhaps matching TRBD1 (5 bases). From germline, CDR1 is LNHDA and CDR2 SQIVND (reference sequence). The V gene lost 1 base and the J gene lost 2 bases, with 8 bases spanning the gap. This CDR3 region has 14 residues. In DNA, the CDR3 is TGTGCCAGTAGTATAGGCAGGGTTAACACTGAAGCTTTCTTT. This gives the protein CASSIGRVNTEAFF.

This clone was seen just once. The chain combines TRBV24-1 with TRBJ2-2; D perhaps matches TRBD1 (5 bases). CDR1 and CDR2 (germline): KGHDR, SFDVKD. V was trimmed by 9 bases and J by 7 bases, leaving 14 bases between them. The CDR3 is made up of 13 amino acids. CDR3 residues: CATGIGANGELFF. The CDR3 DNA reads TGTGCCACCGGAATAGGGGCGAACGGGGAGCTGTTTTTT.

The J gene is TRBJ1-2, the V gene TRBV20-1; 7 positions agree with TRBD1. CDR3 length: 11 residues. V shed 2 bases and J 8 bases; nucleotides not matched to a gene: 2. The germline V gene encodes CDR1 DFQATT and CDR2 SNEGSKA (reference sequence). The CDR3 nucleotides are TGCAGTGCTAGACAGGGGGAAGGCTACACCTTC. This sequence encodes CSARQGEGYTF.

V usage is TRBV10-2 and J usage is TRBJ1-1; TRBD1 might be the D (6 bases). The CDR3 loop spans 14 amino acids. V lost 8 bases and J lost 5, with 18 bases in between. CDR1 and CDR2 from the germline V gene are WSHSY and SAAADI. CDR3 loop: CASQSQGRLTEAFF. The CDR3 bases are TGCGCCAGCCAATCCCAGGGGCGCTTAACTGAAGCTTTCTTT.